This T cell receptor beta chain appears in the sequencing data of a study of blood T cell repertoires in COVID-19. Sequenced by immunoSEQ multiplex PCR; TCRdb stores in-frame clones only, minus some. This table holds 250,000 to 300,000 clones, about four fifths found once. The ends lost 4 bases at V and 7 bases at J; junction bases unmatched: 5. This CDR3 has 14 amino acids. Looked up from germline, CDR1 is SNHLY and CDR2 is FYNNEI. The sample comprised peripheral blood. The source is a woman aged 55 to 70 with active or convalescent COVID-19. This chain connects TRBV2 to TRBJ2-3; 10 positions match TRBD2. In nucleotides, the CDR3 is TGTGCCAGCAGTGGGACTAGCGGTGCTTATACGCAGTATTTT. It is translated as CASSGTSGAYTQYF.